The 6 T cell receptor beta chains below all came from one sample that was sequenced in a study of regulatory T cells in long-lasting Graves disease. Time point in this sample: newly diagnosed GD, antithyroid drugs for less than 3 months. There was RNA extracted from PBMCs, and the TCR library was made from it. According to the study, TCR beta libraries were built with iRepertoire HTBI primers and CDR3-region Arm-PCR. TCRdb redid the calling of the multiplex PCR reads with MiXCR, one entry per CDR3 protein. Of over 400,000 distinct CDR3 sequences in the sample, 14% were seen once. Separately, the same data were catalogued under a study of T cells in Graves' hyperthyroidism and ophthalmopathy.

The sample here was peripheral blood mononuclear cells (PBMCs), taken at new diagnosis, from a patient treated with antithyroid drugs. The receptors derive from a woman in her 50s with Graves disease.

At least ten counts were recorded for this clonotype. J is TRBJ1-1 and V is TRBV28, with D unclear. This CDR3 is built from 15 residues. V shed 1 base and J shed 4 bases, with 13 bases lying between them. CDR1 and CDR2 from the germline V gene are MDHEN and SYDVKM. The CDR3 DNA reads as TGTGCCAGCAGTTTATCTTCGGGGAGCGGCACTGAAGCTTTCTTT. Translation gives CASSLSSGSGTEAFF.

There are many counts of this clonotype. The rearrangement links TRBV2 to TRBJ1-2; D possibly corresponds to TRBD1 (6 bases). With 4 bases removed from V and 3 bases from J, the gap between germline ends came to 9 bases. There are 13 residues in the CDR3. Germline V lookup: CDR1 SNHLY, CDR2 FYNNEI. For the CDR3, the DNA is TGTGCCAGCAGTGGAGGGGGGGACTATGGCTACACCTTC. This translates into CASSGGGDYGYTF.

The chain links TRBV5-1 to TRBJ2-5; D possibly corresponds to TRBD1 (7 bases). Trimming removed 4 bases from V and 4 bases from J, with 20 bases in between. The CDR3 runs to 16 residues. Germline CDR1 reads SGHRS; CDR2 reads YFSETQ. The CDR3, as DNA: TGCGCCAGCAGCCTCACATATCGACAGGGAGGAGAGACCCAGTACTTC. Its protein product is CASSLTYRQGGETQYF.

The chain uses TRBV7-9 and TRBJ2-7, with D perhaps given as TRBD1 or TRBD2 (6 bases each). Germline-derived CDR1 and CDR2 are SEHNR and FQNEAQ (reference sequence). The CDR3 loop spans 12 amino acids. Trimming left V 7 bases short and J 5 bases short, with 12 bases between. The CDR3 is CASNLGGNEQYF. CDR3 in DNA: TGTGCCAGCAACCTAGGGGGGAACGAGCAGTACTTC.

This clonotype was seen at least ten times. The CDR3 nucleotides read TGTGCCATCTCAGGGGGCGATGGCTACACCTTC. It is translated as CAISGGDGYTF. The chain joins TRBV12-3 or TRBV12-4 to TRBJ1-2, with 8 positions matching TRBD1. The CDR3 has 11 amino acids. V lost 10 bases, J lost 6 bases, and 4 bases stayed unmatched.

J is TRBJ2-2 and V is TRBV5-1; tentatively, D is TRBD1 (5 bases). The ends were cut back, 1 base at V and 3 bases at J, with 10 bases in the middle. Germline V CDR1 and CDR2: SGHRS, YFSETQ. The CDR3 consists of 15 residues. The chain's CDR3 is CASSLLQGDTGELFF. Written as DNA, the CDR3 is TGCGCCAGCAGCTTGCTTCAGGGCGACACCGGGGAGCTGTTTTTT.